The clone carrying this TCR beta chain was found once. Its antigen remains unidentified. The sample comes from a study of shared clonotypes between healthy human individuals. The overall study: Every donor yielded three CD4 naive, three CD4 memory, two CD8 naive and one CD8 memory plate.

Sorted-subset replicate PCR reactions contained about 200 ng DNA, corresponding to some 30,000 T cell genomes. TCRdb's table, derived via immunoSEQ multiplex PCR, lists solely in-frame clones and lacks some. The profile shows more than 2,000,000 clones, 85% to 95% of them singletons. Whole-study findings and limits: Shared clonotypes: roughly 5% naive CD4, around 4% naive CD8, roughly 2.2% memory CD4, 0.4% memory CD8.

Sequenced: naive CD4+ T cells sorted from blood. Stated subset: CD45RA+ positively selected. The sequence derives from a man aged 18 to 29 in good health.

CDR3 sequence (DNA): TGTGCCAGCAGCTCGGCCGGACTCTTGAGCTCCTACGAGCAGTACTTC. This encodes CASSSAGLLSSYEQYF. The chain combines TRBV7-2 with TRBJ2-7; weak D call: TRBD2 (5 bases). CDR3 length: 16 amino acids. Germline CDR1 reads SGHTA; CDR2 reads FQGNSA. Trimming cost V 4 bases and J 0 bases, with 16 bases left between them.